This section outlines one T cell receptor (beta chain) sequence together with its context. Its cognate antigen is unknown. This CDR3 is built from 17 residues. Trimming stripped 3 bases from V and 1 base from J, with 15 bases between. This sample is drawn from a study of T cell repertoires in cytomegalovirus infection. On the study more broadly: Well-studied HLA-B-restricted CMV epitopes were used in the study alongside recently identified HLA-C-restricted ones. Both CMV infection and a matching HLA type were indicated by public TCR beta signatures. General observations from the study: Pooled public TCR beta family frequency picked out CMV carriers with the relevant HLA. Clonotypes of TCR beta that were HLA-C-restricted and CMV-specific dominated the ex vivo response.

TCRdb passed the reads through MiXCR, listing each CDR3 protein once. This table holds approximately 730,000 distinct CDR3 sequences, roughly 33% found once. The source was cultured PBMCs, collected from culture after CMV antigen stimulation. The receptor's source is a human donor in good health (CMV status not recorded). Some clones in this sample may be carry-over from other donors' samples. V is TRBV12-3 or TRBV12-4 and J is TRBJ2-2; D is uncertain. The CDR3 reads CASSLVPGDENTGELFF. CDR3 bases: TGTGCCAGCAGTTTGGTCCCCGGAGACGAGAACACCGGGGAGCTGTTTTTT.